The present T cell receptor beta chain was sequenced within a study of identical twins. Regarding the study as a whole: Abundant cord blood beta clonotypes carried fewer insertions; memory repertoires showed none.

A word on this clonotype: The antigen is unknown.

There are 16 residues in the CDR3. The junction had 18 bases not matched to a gene; V was cut back by 6 bases and J by 7 bases. The germline CDR1 and CDR2 sequences are MDHEN and SYDVKM. TCRdb reprocessed the 5' RACE reads with MiXCR, giving one entry per CDR3 protein. The sample holds 450,000 or so distinct CDR3 sequences, more than 13% seen once. The data were also submitted as part of a second study, on yellow fever vaccine responses in identical twins.

The J gene is TRBJ2-7, the V gene TRBV28; 7 bases agree with TRBD2. The sample was CD4+ T cells sorted from blood. The clonotype originates from a woman aged 18-35 years in good health. The CDR3 reads CASSQSASGGGREQYF. Here the CDR3 DNA reads TGTGCCAGCAGCCAGAGCGCCTCTGGGGGGGGGAGGGAGCAGTACTTC. The variable domain in full, completed from reference TRBV28 and TRBJ2-7, reads DVKVTQSSRYLVKRTGEKVFLECVQDMDHENMFWYRQDPGLGLRLIYFSYDVKMKEKGDIPEGYSVSREKKERFSLILESASTNQTSMYLCASSQSASGGGREQYFGPGTRLTVT.